This TCR beta chain stems from a study of blood T cell repertoires in COVID-19. The wider study: The United States, Italy and Spain supplied acute and convalescent COVID-19 samples. T cells, B-cell-depleted T cells, or PBMCs provided the cDNA or gDNA that served as material.

Per the original data handling: Estimated nucleated cell counts came from reference gene primer amplification. TCRdb's copy holds only in-frame clones and misses some; the assay was immunoSEQ multiplex PCR. V and J calls and clone size are as listed in that table; D and trimming were resolved from the DNA. The table includes 250,000 to 300,000 clones, roughly 90% detected once. Trimming removed 2 bases from V and 7 bases from J, with 15 bases in between. Germline CDR1 SGHTA, CDR2 FQGTGA. The CDR3 is 15 residues long. This sequence was found in a woman in her 30s with COVID-19, enrolled during active disease. The chain links TRBV7-3 to TRBJ2-1; no reliable D call. The sample comprised peripheral blood. In DNA, the CDR3 is TGTGCCAGCAGCTTACCGACTGCCACGAAGAATGAGCAGTTCTTC. Translated, it gives CASSLPTATKNEQFF.